Here is one T cell receptor beta chain with its context. Germline V CDR1 and CDR2: SGHDT, YYEEEE. This CDR3 has 14 amino acids. Trimming removed 4 bases from V and 5 bases from J, with 13 bases in between. Measured with immunoSEQ multiplex PCR; TCRdb has only the in-frame clones, and not every one. The sample lists 300,000 to 450,000 clones; about 85% were seen once. Treatment denoted: some 19 received Ad26.COV2.S at low or high dose, single or two shots; about 5 received placebo; per-sample allocation not given. Samples analyzed were those drawn on day 63 after the first vaccine or placebo injection. This sample is drawn from a study of Ad26.COV2.S vaccination and SARS-CoV-2 variants. Study-wide background: Intramuscularly, Ad26.COV2.S was given either once or twice, 56 days apart.

The chain recombines TRBV5-6 with TRBJ2-4, with TRBD1 as a possible D gene (6 bases). The sequencing here drew on peripheral blood, taken in a trial of Ad26.COV2.S vaccine versus placebo. This receptor was identified in a person between 18 and 60 years old who received the Ad26.COV2.S COVID-19 vaccine or a placebo. CDR3 sequence: CASSEQGLENIQYF. The CDR3 DNA follows: TGTGCCAGCAGCGAGCAGGGGTTAGAAAACATTCAGTACTTC.